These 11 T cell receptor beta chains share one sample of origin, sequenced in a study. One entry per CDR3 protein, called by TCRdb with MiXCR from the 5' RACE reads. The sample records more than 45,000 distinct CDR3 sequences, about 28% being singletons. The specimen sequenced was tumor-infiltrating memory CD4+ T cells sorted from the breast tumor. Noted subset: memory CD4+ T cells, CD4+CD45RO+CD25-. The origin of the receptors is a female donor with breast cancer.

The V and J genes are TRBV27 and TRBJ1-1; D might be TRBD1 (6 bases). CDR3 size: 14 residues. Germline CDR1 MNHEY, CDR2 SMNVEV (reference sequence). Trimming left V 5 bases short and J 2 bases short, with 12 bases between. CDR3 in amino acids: CASSGRTDNTEAFF. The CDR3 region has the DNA TGTGCCAGCAGTGGACGGACAGACAACACTGAAGCTTTCTTT.

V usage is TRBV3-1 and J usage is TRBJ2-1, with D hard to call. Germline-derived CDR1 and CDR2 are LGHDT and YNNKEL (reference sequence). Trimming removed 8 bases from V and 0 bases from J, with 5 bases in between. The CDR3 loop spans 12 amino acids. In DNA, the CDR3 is TGTGCCAGCGGGTCCTCCTACAATGAGCAGTTCTTC. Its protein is CASGSSYNEQFF.

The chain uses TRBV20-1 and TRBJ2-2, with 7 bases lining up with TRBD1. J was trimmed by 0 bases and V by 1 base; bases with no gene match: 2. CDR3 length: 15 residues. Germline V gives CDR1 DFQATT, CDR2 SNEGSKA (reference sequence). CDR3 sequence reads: CSARVGTANTGELFF. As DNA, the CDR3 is TGCAGTGCTAGAGTGGGGACAGCGAACACCGGGGAGCTGTTTTTT.

CDR3 loop: CASSPVAYYGYTF. For the CDR3, the DNA is TGTGCCAGCAGCCCCGTCGCCTACTATGGCTACACCTTC. This chain connects TRBV12-3 or TRBV12-4 to TRBJ1-2; D call uncertain. The V and J ends lost 6 bases and 3 bases respectively, with 11 bases between them. The CDR3 consists of 13 residues.

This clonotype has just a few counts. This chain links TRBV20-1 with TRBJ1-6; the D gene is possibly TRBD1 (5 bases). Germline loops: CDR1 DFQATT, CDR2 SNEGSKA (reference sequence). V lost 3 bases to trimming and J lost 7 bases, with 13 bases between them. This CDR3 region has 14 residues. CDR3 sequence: CSASGDRLNSPLHF. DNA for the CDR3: TGCAGTGCTAGTGGGGACCGACTCAATTCACCCCTCCACTTT.

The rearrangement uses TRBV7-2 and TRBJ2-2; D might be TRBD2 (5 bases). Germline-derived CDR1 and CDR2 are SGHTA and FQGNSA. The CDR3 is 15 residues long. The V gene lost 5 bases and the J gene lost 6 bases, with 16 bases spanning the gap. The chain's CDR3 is CASSPTSSGAGELFF. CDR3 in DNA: TGTGCCAGCAGCCCAACTAGTAGTGGAGCCGGGGAGCTGTTTTTT.

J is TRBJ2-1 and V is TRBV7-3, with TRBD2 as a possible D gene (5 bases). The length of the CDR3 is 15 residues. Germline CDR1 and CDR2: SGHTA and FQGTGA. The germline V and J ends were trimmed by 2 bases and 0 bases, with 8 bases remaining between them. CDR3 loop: CASSLAGDSYNEQFF. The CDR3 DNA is TGTGCCAGCAGCTTAGCGGGCGACTCCTACAATGAGCAGTTCTTC.

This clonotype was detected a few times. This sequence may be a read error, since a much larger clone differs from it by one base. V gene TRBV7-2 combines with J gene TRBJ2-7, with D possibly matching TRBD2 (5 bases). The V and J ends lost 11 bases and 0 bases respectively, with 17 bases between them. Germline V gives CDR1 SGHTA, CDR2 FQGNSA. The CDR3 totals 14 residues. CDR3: CACQEGGLSYEQYF. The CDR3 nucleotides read TGTGCCTGCCAAGAGGGCGGTCTCTCCTACGAGCAGTACTTC. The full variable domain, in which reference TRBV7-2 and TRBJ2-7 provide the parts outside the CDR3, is GAGVSQSPSNKVTEKGKDVELRCDPISGHTALYWYRQSLGQGLEFLIYFQGNSAPDKSGLPSDRFSAERTGGSVSTLTIQRTQQEDSAVYLCACQEGGLSYEQYFGPGTRLTVT.

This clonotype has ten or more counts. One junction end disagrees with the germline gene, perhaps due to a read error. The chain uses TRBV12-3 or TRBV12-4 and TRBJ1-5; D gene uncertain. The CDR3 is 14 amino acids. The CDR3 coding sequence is TGCGCCAGCAGCTTGGTTGGAAGCAATCAGCCCCAGCATTTT. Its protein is CASSLVGSNQPQHF.

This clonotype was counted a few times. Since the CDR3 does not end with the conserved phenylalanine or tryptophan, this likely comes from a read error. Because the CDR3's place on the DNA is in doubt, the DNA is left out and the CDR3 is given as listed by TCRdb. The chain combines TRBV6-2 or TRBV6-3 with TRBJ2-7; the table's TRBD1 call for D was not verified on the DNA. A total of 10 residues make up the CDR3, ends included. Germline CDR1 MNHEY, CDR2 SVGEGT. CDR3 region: CASSPGTDFP.

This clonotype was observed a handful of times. The CDR3 coding sequence is TGTGCCAGCACCAGAGGGACAGACAACACTGAAGCTTTCTTT. It specifies CASTRGTDNTEAFF. J is TRBJ1-1 and V is TRBV7-6; the match to TRBD1 covers 7 bases. Germline V lookup: CDR1 SGHVS, CDR2 FNYEAQ. The V segment lost 7 bases and the J segment 2 bases; nucleotides outside the gene matches: 7. The CDR3 is made up of 14 amino acids.